The 30 T cell receptor beta chains reported below all come from one sample, sequenced in a study of cytomegalovirus exposure and HLA in healthy donors. It was with 60 Vbeta and 13 Jbeta primers that the PCR ran. Generated by immunoSEQ multiplex PCR, the TCRdb table keeps only in-frame clones and is missing some. The sample lists approximately 190,000 clones, over 70% occurring once. The sample comprised PBMCs. These receptors were taken from a man in his forties or fifties in good health and CMV-seronegative.

The V call is TRBV5-6, the J call TRBJ1-2, with D uncertain. The CDR3 is 14 amino acids. CDR1 and CDR2 from the germline V gene are SGHDT and YYEEEE. V was shortened by 1 base and J by 4 bases, with 11 bases between the two germline ends. The CDR3 spells CASSLPRQAYGYTF. DNA of the CDR3: TGTGCCAGCAGCTTGCCCAGGCAGGCCTATGGCTACACCTTC.

The chain uses TRBV10-1 and TRBJ2-7; D might be TRBD1 (6 bases). Trimming cost V 0 bases and J 2 bases, with 8 bases left between them. This CDR3 comprises 14 residues. Germline V lookup: CDR1 WNHNN, CDR2 SYGVQD (reference sequence). The CDR3 is CASSESGHTYEQYF. In nucleotides, the CDR3 is TGCGCCAGCAGTGAGTCGGGACATACCTACGAGCAGTACTTC.

The chain recombines TRBV5-1 with TRBJ1-4; perhaps TRBD1 as D (5 bases). Germline V CDR1 and CDR2: SGHRS, YFSETQ. There are 15 residues in the CDR3. Trimming cost V 4 bases and J 7 bases, with 17 bases left between them. CDR3 sequence reads: CASSEAGRYGEKLFF. The CDR3 region has the DNA TGCGCCAGCAGCGAGGCGGGACGGTACGGTGAAAAACTGTTTTTT.

The gene calls are TRBV2 and TRBJ2-5; a weak D match, TRBD1 (6 bases). CDR1 SNHLY and CDR2 FYNNEI come from the germline V gene. V was clipped by 7 bases and J by 4 bases, with 19 bases between them. This CDR3 comprises 15 residues. As DNA, the CDR3 is TGTGCCAGCACAACCCCCCCAGGGGTGGGAGAGACCCAGTACTTC. Its protein product is CASTTPPGVGETQYF. The whole variable domain, remainder taken from reference TRBV2 and TRBJ2-5, is EPEVTQTPSHQVTQMGQEVILRCVPISNHLYFYWYRQILGQKVEFLVSFYNNEISEKSEIFDDQFSVERPDGSNFTLKIRSTKLEDSAMYFCASTTPPGVGETQYFGPGTRLLVL.

In its sample, this clone was seen once. The CDR3 DNA reads as TGTGCCAGCAGCTTAGAAAGTCCAGCCTACGAGCAGTACTTC. It encodes CASSLESPAYEQYF. The V and J genes are TRBV7-9 and TRBJ2-7; D is unclear. The CDR3 loop spans 14 amino acids. Trimming removed 1 base at V and 2 bases at J, with 9 bases between. Per the germline V gene, CDR1 is SEHNR and CDR2 is FQNEAQ (reference sequence).

The V and J genes are TRBV7-2 and TRBJ1-5, with a weak D call TRBD1 (6 bases). The V end lost 5 bases, the J end lost 0 bases, and 17 bases lay between the germline ends. CDR1 is SGHTA and CDR2 is FQGNSA in the germline V gene. The CDR3 contains 17 residues. CDR3: CASSPLTQGYSNQPQHF. The CDR3 DNA is TGTGCCAGCAGCCCGCTGACACAGGGTTATAGCAATCAGCCCCAGCATTTT.

V gene TRBV29-1 combines with J gene TRBJ2-5; D is ambiguous. The V and J ends lost 0 bases and 2 bases respectively, with 10 bases between them. The V gene's germline CDR1 is SQVTM and CDR2 ANQGSEA. CDR3 size: 14 residues. DNA for the CDR3: TGCAGCGTTGAAGATTCTCTCACACAAGAGACCCAGTACTTC. It codes for CSVEDSLTQETQYF.

The CDR3 nucleotides are TGCGCCAGCAGCTTGGCCGGGTTCGTTGATCAGCCCCAGCATTTT. Translating it yields CASSLAGFVDQPQHF. The rearrangement uses TRBV5-1 and TRBJ1-5; D not certain. The V end lost 0 bases, the J end lost 5 bases, and 12 bases lay between the germline ends. The germline V gene has CDR1 SGHRS and CDR2 YFSETQ. The CDR3 runs 15 residues.

The chain is built from TRBV4-1 and TRBJ1-3; 8 positions agree with TRBD1. The CDR3 spans 17 residues. Germline V gene sequence: CDR1 MGHRA, CDR2 YSYEKL. Trimming removed 3 bases from V and 0 bases from J; junction bases left unmatched: 7. Here the CDR3 DNA reads TGCGCCAGCAGCCATTGGCCCACAGGGGGCTCTGGAAACACCATATATTTT. Its protein product is CASSHWPTGGSGNTIYF.

The chain joins TRBV5-1 to TRBJ2-5, with D perhaps matching TRBD2 (5 bases). Germline-derived CDR1 and CDR2 are SGHRS and YFSETQ. V lost 5 bases to trimming and J lost 3 bases, with 14 bases between them. The CDR3 is made up of 14 amino acids. The CDR3 DNA is TGCGCCAGCAGGGCCTCCGGGGAAAAAGAGACCCAGTACTTC. It codes for CASRASGEKETQYF.

This rearrangement joins TRBV2 to TRBJ1-1; D is unresolved. The CDR3 sequence is 11 residues long. The ends were cut back, 8 bases at V and 8 bases at J, with 12 bases in the middle. Germline V gives CDR1 SNHLY, CDR2 FYNNEI. In nucleotides, the CDR3 is TGTGCCAGCGGAAGTCGAGGGGAAGCTTTCTTT. As protein: CASGSRGEAFF.

About this clone itself: At one end the junction does not follow the germline gene, possibly because of a read error. Other DNA sequences within the sample encode an identical CDR3. The gene calls are TRBV5-5 and TRBJ2-5; tentative D call: TRBD1 (5 bases). Germline loops: CDR1 SGHKS, CDR2 YYEKEE (reference sequence). CDR3 size: 13 residues. This CDR3 is CASSLAGQGTQYF. The CDR3 coding sequence is TGTGCTAGCAGCTTGGCTGGGCAGGGGACCCAGTACTTC.

The chain couples TRBV18 to TRBJ1-2; D is undetermined. The length of the CDR3 is 13 residues. Germline CDR1 is KGHSH and CDR2 is LQKENI. V was cut by 3 bases and J by 2 bases, with 7 bases left in between. CDR3 protein: CASSPYGNYGYTF. The CDR3 bases are TGTGCCAGCTCACCGTACGGGAACTATGGCTACACCTTC.

The rearrangement joins TRBV2 to TRBJ1-2; 10 bases are shared with TRBD1. Germline assignment: CDR1 SNHLY and CDR2 FYNNEI. With V trimmed by 5 bases and J by 5 bases, 8 bases remained unmatched. This CDR3 has 15 residues. CDR3 DNA sequence: TGTGCCAGCAGTCCCTTAGGGACAGGGGAGTATGGCTACACCTTC. This codes for CASSPLGTGEYGYTF. Complete variable domain (other parts from reference TRBV2 and TRBJ1-2): EPEVTQTPSHQVTQMGQEVILRCVPISNHLYFYWYRQILGQKVEFLVSFYNNEISEKSEIFDDQFSVERPDGSNFTLKIRSTKLEDSAMYFCASSPLGTGEYGYTFGSGTRLTVV.

The rearrangement uses TRBV6-5 and TRBJ2-3; 8 nucleotides match TRBD2. Trimming removed 4 bases from V and 6 bases from J; junction bases left unmatched: 6. The CDR3 runs 14 residues. Germline CDR1 MNHEY, CDR2 SVGAGI. The CDR3 bases are TGTGCCAGCAGTTTAAGCGGGGGAAAGGATACGCAGTATTTT. It is translated as CASSLSGGKDTQYF.

The sample holds one count of this clone. The V call is TRBV27, the J call TRBJ2-7; the D gene is possibly TRBD2 (6 bases). V was cut by 3 bases and J by 4 bases, with 16 bases left in between. This CDR3 comprises 15 residues. CDR1 is MNHEY and CDR2 is SMNVEV in the germline V gene (reference sequence). DNA for the CDR3: TGTGCCAGCAGTTTGGACCCGGGACTGGTTTACGAGCAGTACTTC. Its translation: CASSLDPGLVYEQYF.

J is TRBJ1-4 and V is TRBV4-3; 9 positions match TRBD1. The trim removed 2 bases at V and 7 bases at J, leaving 5 bases unmatched. In germline, CDR1 is LGHNA, CDR2 YSLEER. The CDR3 spans 15 residues. DNA for the CDR3: TGCGCCAGCAGCCAACCGGGACAGGGTCCTGAAAAACTGTTTTTT. Translating gives CASSQPGQGPEKLFF.

V usage is TRBV5-4 and J usage is TRBJ2-7; D is possibly TRBD1 (5 bases). This CDR3 contains 15 residues. Trimming took 3 bases from V and 5 from J, leaving 18 bases between them. The V gene's germline CDR1 is SGHNT and CDR2 YYREEE (reference sequence). CDR3: CASSSPGRAGDEQYF. CDR3 DNA sequence: TGTGCCAGCAGCTCTCCTGGCAGGGCCGGCGACGAGCAGTACTTC.

The V call is TRBV27, the J call TRBJ1-2, with D hard to call. Trimming took 3 bases from V and 6 from J, leaving 14 bases between them. This CDR3 has 14 residues. In germline, CDR1 is MNHEY, CDR2 SMNVEV (reference sequence). The DNA of the CDR3 is TGTGCCAGCAGTTTGGGAGCTTCCTCGAATGGCTACACCTTC. It encodes CASSLGASSNGYTF.

The chain employs TRBV21-1 and TRBJ1-1; the table's TRBD1 call for D was not verified on the DNA. TRBV21-1 is described as a pseudogene. The CDR3 runs to 14 residues. The CDR3 DNA reads TGTGCCAGCGGACGGGACAGGGAGAACGGAAAAGCTTTCTTT. Residues: CASGRDRENGKAFF.

This rearrangement joins TRBV4-2 to TRBJ1-2; TRBD1 might be the D (6 bases). Looked up from germline, CDR1 is LGHNA and CDR2 is YNFKEQ. This CDR3 has 19 amino acids. Trimming removed 4 bases from V and 3 bases from J, with 27 bases in between. CDR3: CASSPRPARTVATDYGYTF. In DNA form, the CDR3 reads TGTGCCAGCAGCCCCCGTCCGGCCCGGACAGTTGCTACAGACTATGGCTACACCTTC.

The rearrangement links TRBV4-1 to TRBJ2-3; possibly TRBD2 for D (5 bases). V was shortened by 4 bases and J by 6 bases, with 11 bases between the two germline ends. This CDR3 has 13 amino acids. Germline V gives CDR1 MGHRA, CDR2 YSYEKL. DNA of the CDR3: TGCGCCAGCAGCCTAGGGAGAGAGGATACGCAGTATTTT. Its protein product is CASSLGREDTQYF.

V usage is TRBV6-1 and J usage is TRBJ1-5; weak D call: TRBD1 (6 bases). CDR3 length: 15 residues. Germline V gives CDR1 MNHNS, CDR2 SASEGT. Trimming took 4 bases from V and 0 from J, leaving 10 bases between them. CDR3: CASSAGTYSNQPQHF. CDR3 DNA: TGTGCCAGCAGTGCGGGGACATATAGCAATCAGCCCCAGCATTTT.

The chain employs TRBV4-2 and TRBJ1-5, with 7 bases aligning to TRBD1. The CDR3 consists of 16 residues. V lost 0 bases and J lost 5; bases outside the gene matches: 7. Per germline, CDR1 LGHNA and CDR2 YNFKEQ. The CDR3, as DNA: TGTGCCAGCAGCCAAGAGGGGAGACAGGGCTATCAGCCCCAGCATTTT. The encoded protein is CASSQEGRQGYQPQHF.

The chain combines TRBV4-3 with TRBJ2-7; no firm D call. V lost 0 bases and J lost 3, with 9 bases in between. The germline gives CDR1 LGHNA, CDR2 YSLEER. This CDR3 is built from 14 residues. The chain's CDR3 is CASSQDIPDYEQYF. In nucleotides, the CDR3 is TGCGCCAGCAGCCAAGATATTCCAGACTACGAGCAGTACTTC.

The chain recombines TRBV7-2 with TRBJ1-2; 9 nucleotides align to TRBD1. The CDR3 totals 16 residues. Germline CDR1 and CDR2: SGHTA and FQGNSA. V lost 5 bases to trimming and J lost 5 bases; unmatched junction nucleotides: 12. The CDR3 nucleotides read TGTGCCAGCAGCCCCGCCCGGGACAGGGTTAATTATGGCTACACCTTC. This sequence encodes CASSPARDRVNYGYTF.

This chain joins TRBV27 and TRBJ2-3, with 7 bases lining up with TRBD1. V shed 5 bases and J 0 bases; nucleotides not matched to a gene: 8. There are 16 residues in the CDR3. Per germline, CDR1 MNHEY and CDR2 SMNVEV (reference sequence). The CDR3 DNA reads as TGTGCCAGCAGTCCCAGGGACAGTCCTAGCACAGATACGCAGTATTTT. It yields the protein CASSPRDSPSTDTQYF.

This clone appeared once. The gene calls are TRBV7-2 and TRBJ2-5; TRBD2 matches 8 bases. CDR1 SGHTA and CDR2 FQGNSA come from the germline V gene. CDR3 size: 13 residues. V trimming: 5 bases; J trimming: 7 bases; junction bases outside the gene matches: 6. CDR3 coding DNA: TGTGCCAGCAGCCCCGGGGGGGCTCCGACCCAGTACTTC. Translation: CASSPGGAPTQYF. Drawing the rest from reference TRBV7-2 and TRBJ2-5, the complete variable domain is GAGVSQSPSNKVTEKGKDVELRCDPISGHTALYWYRQSLGQGLEFLIYFQGNSAPDKSGLPSDRFSAERTGGSVSTLTIQRTQQEDSAVYLCASSPGGAPTQYFGPGTRLLVL.

This clone appeared once. The rearrangement joins TRBV30 to TRBJ1-6; a weak D match, TRBD1 (5 bases). The germline CDR1 and CDR2 sequences are GTSNPN and SVGIG (reference sequence). The ends were cut back, 6 bases at V and 0 bases at J, with 12 bases in the middle. The CDR3 contains 15 residues. CDR3 DNA: TGTGCCTGCTCCCCCGGGGGCTCCTATAATTCACCCCTCCACTTT. It codes for CACSPGGSYNSPLHF.

The chain carries TRBV15 and TRBJ2-2; D is unclear. Trimming stripped 0 bases from V and 4 bases from J, with 9 bases between. Germline CDR1 is LNHNV and CDR2 is YYDKDF (reference sequence). The CDR3 runs to 15 residues. For the CDR3, the DNA is TGTGCCACCAGCAGAGATCGCCGAGCCACCGGGGAGCTGTTTTTT. This translates into CATSRDRRATGELFF.